The clone carrying this T cell receptor beta chain was counted once. The antigen is undetermined. This entry belongs to a study of T-cell memory formation after mild COVID-19. General observations from the study: Memory sampled before infection contained some responding clones, suggesting cross-reactive memory joined. The main location of contracting CD4+ clones was CM and EM, and that of contracting CD8+ clones was EMRA.

Germline V gene sequence: CDR1 KGHDR, CDR2 SFDVKD. This CDR3 contains 14 residues. The V and J ends lost 3 bases and 7 bases, in that order; junction bases with no gene match: 7. After 5'RACE with constant-segment primers, TCR alpha and TCR beta cDNA libraries carrying sample barcodes and UMIs were obtained. TCRdb analysed the 5' RACE reads with MiXCR anew, one entry per CDR3 protein. Found here are about 560,000 distinct CDR3 sequences, roughly a fifth of them singletons; the top ten hold approximately 8%. The material sequenced was PBMCs or a T cell subset sorted from them (not recorded which). The chain links TRBV24-1 to TRBJ1-1; 7 nucleotides align to TRBD1. This sequence originates from an adult woman who had mild COVID-19 (a few samples of this study predate the infection). Cell type and time point are not known. The CDR3 nucleotides read TGTGCCACCAGTGATCCGGGACAGCCCTTTGAAGCTTTCTTT. The encoded protein is CATSDPGQPFEAFF.